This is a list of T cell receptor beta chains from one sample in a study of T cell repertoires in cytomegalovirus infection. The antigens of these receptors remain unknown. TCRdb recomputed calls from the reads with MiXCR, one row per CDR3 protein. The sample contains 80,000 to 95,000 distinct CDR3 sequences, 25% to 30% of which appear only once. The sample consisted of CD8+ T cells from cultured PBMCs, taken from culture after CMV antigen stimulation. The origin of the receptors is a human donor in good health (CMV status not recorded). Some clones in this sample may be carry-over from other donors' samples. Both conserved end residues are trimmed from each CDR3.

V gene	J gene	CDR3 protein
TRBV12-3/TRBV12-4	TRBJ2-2	ASSPLLGGTGELF
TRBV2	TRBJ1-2	ASSVVQARGYT
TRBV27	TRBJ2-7	ASSPWGKPYEQY
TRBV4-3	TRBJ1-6	ASSHPGTGGGGGNSPLH
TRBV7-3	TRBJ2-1	ASSWSGTNYNEQF
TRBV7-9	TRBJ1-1	ASSLAGEER
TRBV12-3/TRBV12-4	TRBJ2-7	ASKGRGDYEQY
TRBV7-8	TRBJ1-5	ASSLAGRASNQPQH
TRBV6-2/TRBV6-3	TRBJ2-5	ASNSILAGQETQY
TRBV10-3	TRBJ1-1	AIGTGAEAF
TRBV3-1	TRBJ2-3	ATLGTDTQY
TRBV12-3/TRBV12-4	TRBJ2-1	ASRHPRLAGEQF
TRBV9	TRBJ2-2	ASSVARGGAHTGELF
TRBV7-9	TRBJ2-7	ASSFSGGHEQY
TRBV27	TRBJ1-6	ASSWNNASPLY
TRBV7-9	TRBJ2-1	ASSSSRAVGNEQF
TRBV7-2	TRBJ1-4	ASSLGGTGTNEKLF
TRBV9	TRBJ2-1	ASSVAVSGGAWEQF
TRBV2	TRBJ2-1	ASVPDRGFSYNEQF
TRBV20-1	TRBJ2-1	SASPRDRQEQF
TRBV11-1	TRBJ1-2	ASSPGGDYGYT
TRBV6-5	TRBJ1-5	ASSYRTGNQPQH